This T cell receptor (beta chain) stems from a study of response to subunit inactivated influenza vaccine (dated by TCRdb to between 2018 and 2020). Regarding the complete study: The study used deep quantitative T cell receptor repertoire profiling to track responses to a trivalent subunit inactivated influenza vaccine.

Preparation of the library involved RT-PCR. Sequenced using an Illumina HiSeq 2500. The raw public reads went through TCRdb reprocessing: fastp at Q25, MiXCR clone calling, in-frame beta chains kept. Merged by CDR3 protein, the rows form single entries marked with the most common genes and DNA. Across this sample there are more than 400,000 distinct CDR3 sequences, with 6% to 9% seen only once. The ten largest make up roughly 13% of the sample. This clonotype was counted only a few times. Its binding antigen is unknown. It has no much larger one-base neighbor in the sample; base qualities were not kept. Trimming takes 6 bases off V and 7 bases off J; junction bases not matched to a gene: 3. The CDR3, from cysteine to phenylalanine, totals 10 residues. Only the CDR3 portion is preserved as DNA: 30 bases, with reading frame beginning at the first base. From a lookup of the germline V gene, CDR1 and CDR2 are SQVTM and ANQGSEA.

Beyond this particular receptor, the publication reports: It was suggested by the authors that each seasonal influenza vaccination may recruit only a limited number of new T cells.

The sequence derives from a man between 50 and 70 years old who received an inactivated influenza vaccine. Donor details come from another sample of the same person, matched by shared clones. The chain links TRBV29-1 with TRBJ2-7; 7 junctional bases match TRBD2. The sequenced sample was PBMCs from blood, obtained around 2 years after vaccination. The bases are TGCAGCGTGGGAGGGCGGGAGCAGTACTTC. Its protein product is CSVGGREQYF.